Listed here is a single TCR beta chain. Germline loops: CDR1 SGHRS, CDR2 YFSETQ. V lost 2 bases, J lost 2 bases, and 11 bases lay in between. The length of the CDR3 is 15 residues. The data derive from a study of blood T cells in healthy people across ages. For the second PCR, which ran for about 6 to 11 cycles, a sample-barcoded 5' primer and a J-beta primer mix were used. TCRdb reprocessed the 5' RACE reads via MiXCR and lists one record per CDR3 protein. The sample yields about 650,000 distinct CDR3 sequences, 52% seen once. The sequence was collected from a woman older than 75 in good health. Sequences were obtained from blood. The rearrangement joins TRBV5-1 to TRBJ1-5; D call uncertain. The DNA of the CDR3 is TGCGCCAGCAGCTTTGGCTTGGATGGCAATCAGCCCCAGCATTTT. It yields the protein CASSFGLDGNQPQHF.